The table lists the clone carrying this T cell receptor beta chain with many counts. Its antigen remains unidentified. The data belong to a study of T cells in Graves' hyperthyroidism and ophthalmopathy. Study-level points and caveats: Before onset, ophthalmopathy was predicted by the model a median 6.5 months earlier.

The V gene lost 7 bases and the J gene lost 8 bases, with 20 bases spanning the gap. Germline CDR1 and CDR2: MNHEY and SMNVEV (reference sequence). The CDR3 sequence is 14 residues long. Diagnosing involved the use of clinical symptoms, serum thyroxine and TRAb, thyroid ultrasound and orbital computed tomography. The blood was taken when hyperthyroidism was first diagnosed, before any ophthalmopathy symptoms showed up. It was RNA transcripts that yielded the amplified TCR beta CDR3 regions. HTBI primers were used for first-round RT-PCR of the TCR CDR3. One entry per CDR3 protein, called by TCRdb with MiXCR from the multiplex PCR reads. The sample carries 150,000 or so distinct CDR3 sequences, more than 20% recorded once.

V and J are TRBV27 and TRBJ1-2; possible D gene TRBD1, 5 bases. The TCR originated in a woman aged 45-65 years with Graves' hyperthyroidism that later progressed to Graves' ophthalmopathy. The sample taken for sequencing was blood. The CDR3 reads CASTSSGGSWGYTF. DNA of the CDR3: TGTGCCAGCACCTCCTCGGGGGGGTCGTGGGGCTACACCTTC.